This T cell receptor beta chain was sequenced in a study of blood T cell repertoires in COVID-19 (dated by TCRdb to the early 2020s). Some background on the complete study: Samples covering the acute and convalescent phases of COVID-19 were provided by collaborators in the United States, Italy and Spain. The prospective study material was composed of cDNA or gDNA derived from T cells, B-cell-depleted T cells, or PBMCs. Subjects who had been exposed to COVID-19, were actively infected with it, or had recovered from it provided the deeply sampled blood TCRbeta repertoires that made up the dataset. The repertoires were released in a freely available public database meant as a resource for research on the immune response to SARS-CoV-2. The samples were drawn from two sources: the first 160 participants of the ongoing ImmuneRACE study, and 1,000 to 1,500 subjects contributed by 6 global collaborators. The sample metadata nearly always contained a de-identified subject ID, COVID-19 status, age in years and sex. Where HLA class I and class II types were available, the types were taken from metadata supplied by the sample provider, not from assay-based typing. General conclusions and limits of the study: The amount of clinical and demographic metadata varied by source and participant and was provided uncurated.

The CDR3 measures 17 amino acids from cysteine to phenylalanine. This entry keeps only the CDR3 DNA: 51 bases, framed from base 1. The germline V gene provides CDR1 KGHSH and CDR2 LQKENI. Between the V and J ends, shortened by 3 bases and 4 bases respectively, the junction contains 18 bases. Each collaborating institution followed its own protocols to collect whole blood in K2EDTA tubes. For TCRbeta analysis, collaborator samples were shipped as frozen whole blood, as isolated PBMCs, or as DNA extracted from either sample type. TCRbeta CDR3 regions were amplified from genomic DNA by means of the immunoSEQ Assay, a bias-controlled multiplex PCR. In the source study's methods: The number of nucleated cells in each sample was estimated by amplification of reference gene primers within the assay. Sequence reads were collapsed and filtered to measure the absolute abundance of every unique TCRbeta CDR3 rearrangement. For each sample, productive Simpson clonality was calculated by taking the square root of Simpson's diversity index across productive rearrangements. What TCRdb holds here is the immuneACCESS table cut down to in-frame rearrangements. Part of the clones is not present; checked against another copy, under half of the missing clones reflect an unresolved V gene, and the others are unexplained. V and J calls and clone size come straight from that table; D and trimming were deduced from the DNA. The sample table holds about 300,000 clones, of which approximately 86% were seen once. The top ten constitute 1% to 1.5% of the sample.

This clone occurred once. Its antigen is unknown. Base-call qualities are not available, and no considerably larger clone is one nucleotide away. The sequencing input was peripheral blood. This clonotype was obtained from a man between 65 and 79 years old with acute or convalescent COVID-19. This receptor chain uses TRBV18 and TRBJ2-2, and the D gene may be TRBD2, 6 bases matching. The DNA sequence is as follows: TGTGCCAGCTCACCGGCGGGGTTAGGCCCCAGCACCGGGGAGCTGTTTTTT. This gives the protein CASSPAGLGPSTGELFF.